The 32 T cell receptor beta chains reported below all come from one sample, sequenced in a study of identical twins. TCRdb independently ran MiXCR on the 5' RACE reads; one entry per CDR3 protein. The data contain about 920,000 distinct CDR3 sequences, 12% of them singletons. This sample also appeared in a second study, on yellow fever vaccine responses in identical twins.

The sequencing sample was made of PBMCs. All receptors come from a woman between 18 and 29 years old in good health.

This rearrangement joins TRBV9 to TRBJ2-1; 7 positions agree with TRBD2. The germline V gene has CDR1 SGDLS and CDR2 YYNGEE. The CDR3 contains 15 residues. With 7 bases clipped from V and 5 bases from J, the junction kept 12 bases outside the gene matches. DNA of the CDR3: TGTGCCAGCCATCCCCAGCGGGGTTCCCACAATGAGCAGTTCTTC. Translation: CASHPQRGSHNEQFF.

The rearrangement joins TRBV20-1 to TRBJ2-7; TRBD2 might be the D (6 bases). Germline V gene sequence: CDR1 DFQATT, CDR2 SNEGSKA (reference sequence). The CDR3 is made up of 14 amino acids. V was cut by 1 base and J by 2 bases, with 12 bases left in between. CDR3 in DNA: TGCAGTGCTAGAGTCCCTAGCGCTCCCTACGAGCAGTACTTC. It translates to CSARVPSAPYEQYF.

In this sample, this clonotype turned up a few times. This sequence may be a read error, since a much larger clone differs from it by one base. The gene calls are TRBV14 and TRBJ2-2; D remains unclear. Germline V CDR1 and CDR2: SGHDN, FVKESK. CDR3 length: 12 amino acids. The V end lost 3 bases, the J end lost 6 bases, and 5 bases lay between the germline ends. The CDR3 region is CASSQDPGELFF. In nucleotides, the CDR3 is TGTGCCAGCAGCCAGGATCCCGGGGAGCTGTTTTTT.

This clonotype has just a few counts. This chain connects TRBV7-9 to TRBJ2-7; weak D call: TRBD2 (6 bases). With 2 bases removed from V and 3 bases from J, the gap between germline ends came to 14 bases. This CDR3 is 15 amino acids long. CDR1 and CDR2 from the germline V gene are SEHNR and FQNEAQ (reference sequence). The CDR3 DNA sequence: TGTGCCAGCAGCTTATACCCCGGGGGTGGCTACGAGCAGTACGTC. Amino acid sequence: CASSLYPGGGYEQYV.

The chain couples TRBV10-2 to TRBJ1-4; 7 nucleotides agree with TRBD1. The CDR3 is 14 residues long. Germline CDR1 WSHSY, CDR2 SAAADI. The ends lost 5 bases at V and 8 bases at J; junction bases unmatched: 8. CDR3 DNA: TGCGCCAGCAGTTACGACAGGGTAGGAGAAAAACTGTTTTTT. Translated: CASSYDRVGEKLFF.

This clonotype occurred many times. The chain links TRBV5-6 to TRBJ2-7; the D call may be TRBD1 or TRBD2 (5 bases each). The CDR3 runs 17 residues. Trimming took off 0 bases at V and 2 bases at J, with 18 bases between the two ends. Germline V lookup: CDR1 SGHDT, CDR2 YYEEEE. CDR3 coding DNA: TGTGCCAGCAGCTTGGGAGCCGGGGCAGAACGTACCTACGAGCAGTACTTC. Protein: CASSLGAGAERTYEQYF.

This clonotype was recorded a few times. The chain joins TRBV9 to TRBJ2-1; D is unresolved. From germline, CDR1 is SGDLS and CDR2 YYNGEE. The ends were cut back, 3 bases at V and 7 bases at J, with 14 bases in the middle. The CDR3 has 14 amino acids. The CDR3 loop reads CASSGELSINEQFF. The CDR3 DNA reads TGTGCCAGCAGCGGGGAACTTAGTATAAATGAGCAGTTCTTC.

The genes are TRBV5-6 and TRBJ2-7, with a possible D match to TRBD2 (5 bases). Germline CDR1 reads SGHDT; CDR2 reads YYEEEE. The CDR3 length is 15 residues. V dropped 4 bases and J dropped 2 bases, with 16 bases sitting between them. The CDR3: CASSSREIRAYEQYV. The DNA of the CDR3 is TGTGCCAGCAGCAGCCGGGAAATACGGGCCTACGAGCAGTACGTC.

In its sample, this clonotype was seen a few times. The gene calls are TRBV7-9 and TRBJ2-5, with D tentatively TRBD1 (6 bases). Germline CDR1 and CDR2: SEHNR and FQNEAQ (reference sequence). V was trimmed by 2 bases and J by 7 bases, leaving 14 bases between them. CDR3 length: 14 amino acids. The CDR3 protein is CASSLYGGEGTQYF. CDR3 in DNA: TGTGCCAGCAGCTTATATGGGGGCGAGGGGACCCAGTACTTC. The full variable domain, rest sourced from reference TRBV7-9 and TRBJ2-5, is DTGVSQNPRHKITKRGQNVTFRCDPISEHNRLYWYRQTLGQGPEFLTYFQNEAQLEKSRLLSDRFSAERPKGSFSTLEIQRTEQGDSAMYLCASSLYGGEGTQYFGPGTRLLVL.

The table lists this clonotype with a few counts. J is TRBJ2-4 and V is TRBV4-1, with a weak D call TRBD1 (6 bases). Germline V gene sequence: CDR1 MGHRA, CDR2 YSYEKL. The CDR3 extends over 15 amino acids. V was clipped by 0 bases and J by 7 bases, with 13 bases between them. The CDR3, as DNA: TGCGCCAGCAGCCAAGATTCGTCAGGGGCGAACATTCAGTACTTC. Translated: CASSQDSSGANIQYF.

This clonotype occurred many times. The chain recombines TRBV6-2 or TRBV6-3 with TRBJ1-1; possible D gene TRBD1, 5 bases. The V and J ends lost 9 bases and 3 bases respectively, with 20 bases between them. The CDR3 is made up of 15 amino acids. Germline values: CDR1 MNHEY, CDR2 SVGEGT. The CDR3 sequence: CASLVRGSGYTEAFF. For the CDR3, the DNA is TGTGCCAGTCTCGTTAGGGGCTCGGGTTACACTGAAGCTTTCTTT.

This clonotype was detected a few times. The rearrangement uses TRBV28 and TRBJ2-5; 16 positions agree with TRBD2. The CDR3 sequence is 17 residues long. Losses at the gene ends were 6 bases for V and 1 base for J; bases not matched to a gene: 5. CDR1 is MDHEN and CDR2 is SYDVKM in the germline V gene. CDR3 DNA sequence: TGTGCCAGCAGGTTGGGACTAGCGGGGGGGATCCAAGAGACCCAGTACTTC. Translated: CASRLGLAGGIQETQYF.

This clonotype was observed a handful of times. The chain uses TRBV7-9 and TRBJ2-7; possible D gene TRBD2, 5 bases. Trimming removed 8 bases from V and 0 bases from J, with 14 bases in between. Looked up from germline, CDR1 is SEHNR and CDR2 is FQNEAQ (reference sequence). The CDR3 has 14 residues. The CDR3 DNA is TGTGCCAGCGCTGGAGGAGGTAGCTCCTACGAGCAGTACGTC. It is translated as CASAGGGSSYEQYV.

A note on this clonotype: One junction end does not reproduce the germline sequence, and a read error may be involved. The chain has TRBV12-3 or TRBV12-4 and TRBJ2-3; D possibly corresponds to TRBD1 (6 bases). The CDR3 loop spans 15 amino acids. CDR3 in amino acids: CASRGDIPSIDTQYF. DNA of the CDR3: TGTGCCAGCAGGGGGGACATTCCTAGCATAGATACGCAGTATTTT.

The table lists this clonotype with many counts. The genes are TRBV12-3 or TRBV12-4 and TRBJ1-6; 9 bases align to TRBD1. This CDR3 has 14 residues. The junction had 4 bases not matched to a gene; V was cut back by 5 bases and J by 8 bases. In nucleotides, the CDR3 is TGTGCCAGCAGTCTCCGGGACAGGGATTCACCCCTCCACTTT. Its translation is CASSLRDRDSPLHF.

The genes are TRBV20-1 and TRBJ2-1; D possibly corresponds to TRBD1 (6 bases). The CDR3 contains 13 residues. The V and J ends lost 5 bases and 5 bases respectively, with 13 bases between them. Germline V lookup: CDR1 DFQATT, CDR2 SNEGSKA (reference sequence). In DNA, the CDR3 is TGCAGTGCTGGGGGCCTCGCGAACAATGAGCAGTTCTTC. Translated: CSAGGLANNEQFF.

The rearrangement uses TRBV11-2 and TRBJ2-7; 7 bases are a match to TRBD1. Germline CDR1 is SGHAT and CDR2 is FQNNGV. The CDR3 length is 16 residues. The trim removed 5 bases at V and 0 bases at J, leaving 10 bases unmatched. CDR3 nucleotide sequence: TGTGCCAGCAGCATGGGTAGGGGGCGAGGCTCCTACGAGCAGTACGTC. Encoded protein: CASSMGRGRGSYEQYV.

The chain links TRBV27 to TRBJ1-5, with a tentative D call TRBD1 (6 bases). The CDR3 has 13 residues. Germline V lookup: CDR1 MNHEY, CDR2 SMNVEV (reference sequence). Between the trimmed V and J ends, which lost 9 bases and 7 bases, there was a span of 16 bases. CDR3 DNA: TGTGCCAGGCAGGGGCCACCAAGGCAGCCCCAGCATTTT. It is translated as CARQGPPRQPQHF.

This clonotype was seen at least ten times. V usage is TRBV4-1 and J usage is TRBJ1-6; a weak D match, TRBD1 (6 bases). This CDR3 is 16 amino acids long. The V gene's germline CDR1 is MGHRA and CDR2 YSYEKL. The germline V and J ends were trimmed by 0 bases and 3 bases, with 9 bases remaining between them. CDR3 sequence: CASSQEEGGYNSPLHF. In DNA, the CDR3 is TGCGCCAGCAGCCAAGAGGAGGGGGGCTATAATTCACCCCTCCACTTT.

This clonotype has only a few counts. This CDR3 is CASSYLLTGPQETQYF. CDR3 DNA: TGTGCCAGCAGTTACCTCCTGACAGGCCCTCAAGAGACCCAGTACTTC. The V and J genes are TRBV6-2 or TRBV6-3 and TRBJ2-5; tentative D call: TRBD1 (6 bases). The ends were cut back, 2 bases at V and 2 bases at J, with 15 bases in the middle. The CDR3 sequence is 16 residues long. CDR1 and CDR2 from the germline V gene are MNHEY and SVGEGT.

This clonotype has ten or more counts. This rearrangement joins TRBV10-3 to TRBJ1-1; TRBD1 might be the D (5 bases). Per germline, CDR1 ENHRY and CDR2 SYGVKD. There are 13 residues in the CDR3. Trimming shortened V by 10 bases and J by 0 bases, and 12 bases separated the two germline ends. Here the CDR3 DNA reads TGTGCCACCGGTCAGGGAGTGAACACTGAAGCTTTCTTT. This sequence encodes CATGQGVNTEAFF.

A few counts support this clonotype. The chain is built from TRBV9 and TRBJ2-1; 8 positions match TRBD1. This CDR3 has 16 amino acids. The ends lost 3 bases at V and 3 bases at J; junction bases unmatched: 8. CDR1 is SGDLS and CDR2 is YYNGEE in the germline V gene. The CDR3 sequence: CASSADREHFYNEQFF. The CDR3 DNA is TGTGCCAGCAGCGCGGACAGGGAACACTTCTACAATGAGCAGTTCTTC.

In DNA, the CDR3 is TGTGCCAGCAGTGAAGTGTGGGGAAATTCACCCCTCCACTTT. Protein product: CASSEVWGNSPLHF. V is TRBV6-1 and J is TRBJ1-6; D gene ambiguous. Trimming pared 1 base from V and 7 bases from J, leaving 8 bases between. The CDR3 consists of 14 residues. Germline V CDR1 and CDR2: MNHNS, SASEGT.

This clonotype was seen more than once but under ten times. The DNA for the CDR3 is TGTGCCAGCAGGGACCTTGGGGGGGGCCCCTACGAGCAGTACTTC. Residues: CASRDLGGGPYEQYF. V and J are TRBV2 and TRBJ2-7; weak D call: TRBD2 (7 bases). Trimming removed 6 bases from V and 2 bases from J, with 17 bases in between. This CDR3 has 15 residues. CDR1 SNHLY and CDR2 FYNNEI come from the germline V gene.

This chain uses TRBV6-5 with TRBJ2-6; maybe TRBD1 (6 bases). The CDR3 runs 19 residues. The V end was cut by 4 bases, the J end by 1 base, with 20 bases between. From germline, CDR1 is MNHEY and CDR2 SVGAGI. The CDR3 DNA sequence: TGTGCCAGCAGTTCCCCCACAGGGTTGGTCGCATCTGGGGCCAACGTCCTGACTTTC. Amino acid sequence: CASSSPTGLVASGANVLTF.

The rearrangement joins TRBV28 to TRBJ2-1, with D uncertain. Germline loops: CDR1 MDHEN, CDR2 SYDVKM. The CDR3 is 13 residues long. V lost 5 bases and J 8 bases, leaving 13 bases between the germline ends. CDR3 bases: TGTGCCAGCAGTATGGACCCGGGCTATGAGCAGTTCTTC. This gives the protein CASSMDPGYEQFF.

This clonotype appeared a few times. J is TRBJ2-1 and V is TRBV29-1; 12 bases line up with TRBD2. The length of the CDR3 is 17 residues. V gave up 6 bases and J gave up 8 bases; unmatched junction bases: 17. Germline V gene lookup returns CDR1 SQVTM and CDR2 ANQGSEA. This CDR3 is CSVSGLAGPRGKDEQFF. The CDR3 bases are TGCAGCGTCTCGGGACTAGCGGGCCCGAGGGGTAAGGATGAGCAGTTCTTC.

This clonotype was counted a few times. This sequence joins TRBV29-1 and TRBJ1-2; tentatively, D is TRBD1 (6 bases). Deletions cut 6 bases from V and 4 bases from J, with 12 bases between. CDR1 is SQVTM and CDR2 is ANQGSEA in the germline V gene. This CDR3 has 12 amino acids. The CDR3 spells CSVEQGFYGYTF. The CDR3 nucleotides are TGCAGCGTAGAACAGGGCTTCTATGGCTACACCTTC.

The genes are TRBV27 and TRBJ2-7; D tentatively fits TRBD1 or TRBD2 (5 bases each). V lost 3 bases to trimming and J lost 3 bases, with 12 bases between them. The CDR3 has 14 amino acids. Germline-derived CDR1 and CDR2 are MNHEY and SMNVEV (reference sequence). CDR3 sequence: CASSLGRDGYEQYF. The CDR3 DNA reads as TGTGCCAGCAGTTTGGGTCGGGACGGCTACGAGCAGTACTTC.

The V call is TRBV15, the J call TRBJ2-2; D possibly corresponds to TRBD1 (5 bases). Trimming cost V 3 bases and J 4 bases, with 12 bases left between them. The germline gives CDR1 LNHNV, CDR2 YYDKDF (reference sequence). The CDR3 totals 15 residues. DNA of the CDR3: TGTGCCACCAGCAGGTTGGGGCCCAGCACCGGGGAGCTGTTTTTT. This translates into CATSRLGPSTGELFF. The full variable domain, its missing parts supplied by reference TRBV15 and TRBJ2-2, is DAMVIQNPRYQVTQFGKPVTLSCSQTLNHNVMYWYQQKSSQAPKLLFHYYDKDFNNEADTPDNFQSRRPNTSFCFLDIRSPGLGDTAMYLCATSRLGPSTGELFFGEGSRLTVL.

The rearrangement links TRBV20-1 to TRBJ2-7; D uncertain. V lost 6 bases and J 5 bases, leaving 20 bases between the germline ends. CDR1 DFQATT and CDR2 SNEGSKA come from the germline V gene (reference sequence). This CDR3 has 14 amino acids. CDR3 sequence (DNA): TGCAGTGCCCTCCCGCTGGCGCGTCCCGACGAGCAGTACTTC. The encoded protein is CSALPLARPDEQYF.

The gene calls are TRBV7-7 and TRBJ2-3; the match to TRBD1 covers 11 bases. Germline V CDR1 and CDR2: SSHAT, FNYEAQ (reference sequence). This CDR3 has 14 amino acids. J gave up 5 bases and V 5 bases, and 3 bases lay outside the gene matches. The CDR3 region is CASSAGQGVDTQYF. DNA of the CDR3: TGTGCCAGCAGCGCGGGACAGGGGGTAGATACGCAGTATTTT.